The clone carrying this TCR beta chain appeared a single time. This entry comes from a study of blood T cell repertoires in COVID-19. On the study more broadly: Both acute and convalescent COVID-19 samples were obtained from the United States, Italy and Spain. T cells, B-cell-depleted T cells, or PBMCs provided the cDNA or gDNA that served as material.

V shed 1 base, J shed 9 bases, and the junction held 10 bases outside the gene matches. The length of the CDR3 is 18 residues. Germline V lookup: CDR1 SGHAT, CDR2 FQNNGV. In the original workflow: Researchers report that nucleated cell counts were estimated from reference gene primer amplification. Here immunoSEQ multiplex PCR was the method, and the copy in TCRdb shows in-frame clones only, minus some. That table gives V, J and clone size, and the DNA gave D and trimming. The top ten hold 3.5% to 5.5% of the sample, which has about 98,000 clones, 70% to 90% seen once. The chain links TRBV11-2 to TRBJ2-1; 15 nucleotides align to TRBD2. The material sequenced was peripheral blood. This TCR came from a man between 70 and 80 years old with acute or convalescent COVID-19. The CDR3 spells CASSLADTGLAGGREQFF. CDR3 DNA: TGTGCCAGCAGCTTAGCGGATACGGGACTAGCGGGGGGCCGTGAGCAGTTCTTC.